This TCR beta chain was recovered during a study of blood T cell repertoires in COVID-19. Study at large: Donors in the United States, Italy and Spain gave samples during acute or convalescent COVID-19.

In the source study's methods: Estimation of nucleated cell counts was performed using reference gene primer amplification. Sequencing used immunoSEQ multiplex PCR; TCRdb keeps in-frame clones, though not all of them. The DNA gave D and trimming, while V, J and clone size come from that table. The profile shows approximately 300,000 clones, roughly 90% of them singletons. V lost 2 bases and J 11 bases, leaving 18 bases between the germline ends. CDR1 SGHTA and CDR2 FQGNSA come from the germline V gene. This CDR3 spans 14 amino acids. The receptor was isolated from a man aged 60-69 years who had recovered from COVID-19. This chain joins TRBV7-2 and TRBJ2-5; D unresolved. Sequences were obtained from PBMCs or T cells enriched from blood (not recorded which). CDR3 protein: CASSLNTPSWAQYF. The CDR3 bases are TGTGCCAGCAGCTTAAATACCCCCTCCTGGGCTCAGTACTTC.